This T cell receptor beta chain originates from a study of cytomegalovirus exposure and HLA in healthy donors. Study at large: Previous work identified around 120 million unique TCR beta sequences from about 179 million T cells. Findings and caveats of the study: Roughly uniform depth of sequencing across donors was assumed in presence/absence analyses.

Vbeta (60) and Jbeta (13) primers were used in the PCR. Sequenced by immunoSEQ multiplex PCR; TCRdb stores in-frame clones only, minus some. The sample records approximately 290,000 clones, 80% being singletons. The CDR3 length is 14 residues. V shed 3 bases and J 7 bases; nucleotides not matched to a gene: 6. Germline loops: CDR1 SGHVS, CDR2 FQNEAQ. Healthy bone marrow donors made up the cohort. This clone was picked up one time. Its target is not known. The TCR comes from a girl aged 2 to 10 in good health and CMV-seronegative. This chain uses TRBV7-8 with TRBJ1-2; 9 bases are a match to TRBD1. Sequencing was done on a sample of PBMCs. CDR3 amino acids: CASSFGDRAGGYTF. The CDR3 bases are TGTGCCAGCAGCTTCGGGGACAGGGCGGGTGGCTACACCTTC.